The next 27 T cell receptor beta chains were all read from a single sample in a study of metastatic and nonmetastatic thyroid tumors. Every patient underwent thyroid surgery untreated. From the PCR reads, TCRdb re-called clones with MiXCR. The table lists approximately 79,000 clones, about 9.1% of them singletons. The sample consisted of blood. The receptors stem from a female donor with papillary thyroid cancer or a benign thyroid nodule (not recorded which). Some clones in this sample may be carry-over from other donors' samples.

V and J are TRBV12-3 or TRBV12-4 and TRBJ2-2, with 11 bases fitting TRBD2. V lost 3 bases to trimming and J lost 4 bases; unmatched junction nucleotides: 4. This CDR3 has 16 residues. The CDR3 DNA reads TGTGCCAGCAGTTTTGAGACTAGCGGGGTCACCGGGGAGCTGTTTTTT. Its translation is CASSFETSGVTGELFF.

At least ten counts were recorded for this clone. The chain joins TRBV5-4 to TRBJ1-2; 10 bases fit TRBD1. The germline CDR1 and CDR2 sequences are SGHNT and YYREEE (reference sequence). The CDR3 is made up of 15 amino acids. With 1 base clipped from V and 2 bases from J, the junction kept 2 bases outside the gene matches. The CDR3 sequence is CASSLPGQGNYGYTF. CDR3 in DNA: TGTGCCAGCAGCTTGCCGGGACAGGGGAACTATGGCTACACCTTC.

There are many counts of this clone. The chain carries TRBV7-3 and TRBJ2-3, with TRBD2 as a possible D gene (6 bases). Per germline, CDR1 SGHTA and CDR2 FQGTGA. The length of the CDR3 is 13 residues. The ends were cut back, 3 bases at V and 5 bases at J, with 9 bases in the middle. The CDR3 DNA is TGTGCCAGCAGCTTGTCGGGGGAAGATACGCAGTATTTT. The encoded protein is CASSLSGEDTQYF.

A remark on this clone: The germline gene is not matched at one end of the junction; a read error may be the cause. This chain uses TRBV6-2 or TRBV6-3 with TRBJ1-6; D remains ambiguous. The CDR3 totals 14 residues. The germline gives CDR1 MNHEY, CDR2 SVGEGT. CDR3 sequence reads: CASSLPNYNSTLHF. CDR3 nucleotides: TGTGCCAGCAGCCTCCCGAACTATAATTCAACCCTACACTTT.

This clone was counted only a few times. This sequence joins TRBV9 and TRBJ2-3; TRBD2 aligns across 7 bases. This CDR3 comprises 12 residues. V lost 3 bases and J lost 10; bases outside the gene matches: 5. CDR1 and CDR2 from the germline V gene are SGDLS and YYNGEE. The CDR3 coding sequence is TGTGCCAGCAGCGCGGGGGGATGGTCGCAGTATTTT. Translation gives CASSAGGWSQYF.

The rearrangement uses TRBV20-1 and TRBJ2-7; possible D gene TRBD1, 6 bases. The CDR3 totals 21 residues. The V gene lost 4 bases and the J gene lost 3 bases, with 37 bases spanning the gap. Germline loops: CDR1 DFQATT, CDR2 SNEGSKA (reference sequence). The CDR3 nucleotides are TGCAGTGCTACCAGTCCTACAGTACTACAGGGTTTCCCCCCTAGAAACTACGAGCAGTACTTC. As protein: CSATSPTVLQGFPPRNYEQYF.

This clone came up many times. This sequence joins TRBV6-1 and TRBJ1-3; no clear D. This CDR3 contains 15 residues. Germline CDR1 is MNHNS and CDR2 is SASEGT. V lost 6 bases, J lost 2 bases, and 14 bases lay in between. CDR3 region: CASSLWWGAGNTIYF. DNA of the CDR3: TGTGCCAGCAGCCTTTGGTGGGGAGCTGGAAACACCATATATTTT.

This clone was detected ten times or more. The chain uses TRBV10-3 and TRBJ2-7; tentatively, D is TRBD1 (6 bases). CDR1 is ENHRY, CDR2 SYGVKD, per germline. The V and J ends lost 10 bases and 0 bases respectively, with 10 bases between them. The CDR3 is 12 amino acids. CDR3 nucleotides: TGTGCCACGGGACAACTCTCCTACGAGCAGTACTTC. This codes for CATGQLSYEQYF.

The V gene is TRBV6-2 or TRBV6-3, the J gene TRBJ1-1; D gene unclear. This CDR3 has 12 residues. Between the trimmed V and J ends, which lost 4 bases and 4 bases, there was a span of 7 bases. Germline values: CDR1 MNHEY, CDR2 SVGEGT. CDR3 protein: CASSWGGTEAFF. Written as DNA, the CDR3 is TGTGCCAGCAGTTGGGGTGGCACTGAAGCTTTCTTT.

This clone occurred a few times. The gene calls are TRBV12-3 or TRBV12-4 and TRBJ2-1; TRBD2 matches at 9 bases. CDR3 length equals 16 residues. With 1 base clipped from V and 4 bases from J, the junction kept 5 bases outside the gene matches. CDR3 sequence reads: CASSLGRGGLYNEQFF. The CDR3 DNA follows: TGTGCCAGCAGTTTAGGGCGGGGGGGCCTGTACAATGAGCAGTTCTTC.

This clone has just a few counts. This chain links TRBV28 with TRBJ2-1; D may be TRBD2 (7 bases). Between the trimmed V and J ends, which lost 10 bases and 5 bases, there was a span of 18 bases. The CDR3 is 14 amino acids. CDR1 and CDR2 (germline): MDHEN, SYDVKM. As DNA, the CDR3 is TGTGCCACCCATGGGGGGGCGAGGCACAATGAGCAGTTCTTC. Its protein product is CATHGGARHNEQFF.

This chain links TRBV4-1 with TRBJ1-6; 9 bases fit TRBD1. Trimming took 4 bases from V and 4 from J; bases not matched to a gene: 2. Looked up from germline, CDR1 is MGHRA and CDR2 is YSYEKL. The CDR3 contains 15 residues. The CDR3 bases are TGCGCCAGCAGCCTAGGGACAGGGTATAATTCACCCCTCCACTTT. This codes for CASSLGTGYNSPLHF.

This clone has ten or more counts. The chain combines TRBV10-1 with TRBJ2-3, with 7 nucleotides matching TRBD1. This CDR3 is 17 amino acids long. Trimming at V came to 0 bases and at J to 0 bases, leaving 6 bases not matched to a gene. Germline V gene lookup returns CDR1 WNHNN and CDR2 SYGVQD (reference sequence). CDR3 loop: CASSESWTGTSTDTQYF. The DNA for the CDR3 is TGCGCCAGCAGTGAGTCCTGGACAGGAACTAGCACAGATACGCAGTATTTT.

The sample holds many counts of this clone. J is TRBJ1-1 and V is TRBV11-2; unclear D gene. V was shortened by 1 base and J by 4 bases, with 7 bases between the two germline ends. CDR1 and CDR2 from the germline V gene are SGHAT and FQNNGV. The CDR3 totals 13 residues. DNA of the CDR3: TGTGCCAGCAGCTTAGCTCGGGCCACTGAAGCTTTCTTT. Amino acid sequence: CASSLARATEAFF.

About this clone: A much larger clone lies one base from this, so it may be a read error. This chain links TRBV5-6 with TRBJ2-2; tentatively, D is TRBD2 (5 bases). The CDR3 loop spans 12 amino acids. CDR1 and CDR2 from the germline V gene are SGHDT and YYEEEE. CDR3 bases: TGTGTCAGCGGCAGGAACACCGGGGAGCTGTTTTTT. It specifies CVSGRNTGELFF. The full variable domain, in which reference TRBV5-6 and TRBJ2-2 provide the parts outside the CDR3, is DAGVTQSPTHLIKTRGQQVTLRCSPKSGHDTVSWYQQALGQGPQFIFQYYEEEERQRGNFPDRFSGHQFPNYSSELNVNALLLGDSALYLCVSGRNTGELFFGEGSRLTVL.

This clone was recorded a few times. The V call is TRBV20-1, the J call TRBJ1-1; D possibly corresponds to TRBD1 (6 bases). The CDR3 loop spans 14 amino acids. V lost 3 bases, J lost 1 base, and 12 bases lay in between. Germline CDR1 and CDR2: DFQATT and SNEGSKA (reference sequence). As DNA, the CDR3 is TGCAGTGCTAGCAAGGACAGCAGGAACACTGAAGCTTTCTTT. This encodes CSASKDSRNTEAFF.

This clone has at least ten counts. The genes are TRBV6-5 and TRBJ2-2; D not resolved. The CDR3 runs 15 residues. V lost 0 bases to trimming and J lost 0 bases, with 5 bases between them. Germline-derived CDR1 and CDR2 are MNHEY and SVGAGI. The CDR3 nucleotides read TGTGCCAGCAGTTACTCCCGGGCGAACACCGGGGAGCTGTTTTTT. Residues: CASSYSRANTGELFF.

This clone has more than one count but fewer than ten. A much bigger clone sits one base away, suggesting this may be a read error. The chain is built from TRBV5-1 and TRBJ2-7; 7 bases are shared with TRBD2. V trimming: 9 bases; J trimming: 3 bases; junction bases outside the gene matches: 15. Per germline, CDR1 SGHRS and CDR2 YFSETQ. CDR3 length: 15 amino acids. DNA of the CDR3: TGCGCCAACAGTATCGGTGCCGGGGGGTACTACGAGCAGTACTTC. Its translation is CANSIGAGGYYEQYF.

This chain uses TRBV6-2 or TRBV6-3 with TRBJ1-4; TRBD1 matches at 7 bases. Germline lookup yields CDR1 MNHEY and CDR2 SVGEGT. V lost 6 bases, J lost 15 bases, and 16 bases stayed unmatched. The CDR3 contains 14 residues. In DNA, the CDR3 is TGTGCCAGCAGGATCGCGGGGACAGTCGGCGAGTTGTTTTTT. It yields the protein CASRIAGTVGELFF.

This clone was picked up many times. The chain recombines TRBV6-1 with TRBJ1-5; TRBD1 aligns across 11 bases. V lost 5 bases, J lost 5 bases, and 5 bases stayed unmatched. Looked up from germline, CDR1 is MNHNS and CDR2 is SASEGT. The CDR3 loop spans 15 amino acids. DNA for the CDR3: TGTGCCAGCAGTCTCCGGACAGGGGGCCATCAGCCCCAGCATTTT. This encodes CASSLRTGGHQPQHF.

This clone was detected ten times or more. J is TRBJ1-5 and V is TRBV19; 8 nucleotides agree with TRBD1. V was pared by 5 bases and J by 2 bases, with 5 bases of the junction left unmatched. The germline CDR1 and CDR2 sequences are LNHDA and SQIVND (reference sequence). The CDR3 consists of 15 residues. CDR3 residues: CASSGQGAGNQPQHF. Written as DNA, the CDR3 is TGTGCCAGTAGTGGGCAGGGGGCTGGCAATCAGCCCCAGCATTTT.

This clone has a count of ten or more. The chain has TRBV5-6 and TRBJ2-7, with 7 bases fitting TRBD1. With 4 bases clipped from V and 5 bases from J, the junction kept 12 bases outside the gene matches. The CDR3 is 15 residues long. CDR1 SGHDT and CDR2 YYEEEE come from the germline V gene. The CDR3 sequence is CASSLYGQARNEQYF. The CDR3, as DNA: TGTGCCAGCAGCCTTTACGGACAGGCCAGGAACGAGCAGTACTTC.

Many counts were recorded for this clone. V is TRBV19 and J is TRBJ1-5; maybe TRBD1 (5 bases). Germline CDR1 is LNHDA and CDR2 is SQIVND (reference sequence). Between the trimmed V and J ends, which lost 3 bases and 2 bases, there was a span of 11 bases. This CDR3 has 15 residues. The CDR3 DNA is TGTGCCAGTAGTATTGGGTCGGGGGGCAATCAGCCCCAGCATTTT. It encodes CASSIGSGGNQPQHF.

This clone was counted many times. This CDR3 is CASSLQDRVGTDTQYF. CDR3 DNA: TGTGCCAGCAGCTTACAGGACAGGGTGGGCACAGATACGCAGTATTTT. V usage is TRBV9 and J usage is TRBJ2-3; 8 nucleotides align to TRBD1. Per germline, CDR1 SGDLS and CDR2 YYNGEE. The CDR3 totals 16 residues. V lost 4 bases to trimming and J lost 1 base; unmatched junction nucleotides: 8.

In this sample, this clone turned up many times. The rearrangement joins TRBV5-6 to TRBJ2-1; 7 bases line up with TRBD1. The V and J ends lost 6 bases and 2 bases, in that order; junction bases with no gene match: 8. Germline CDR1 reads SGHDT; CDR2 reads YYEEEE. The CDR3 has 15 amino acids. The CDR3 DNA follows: TGTGCCAGCAAAAGAACAGGGGTTACCTACAATGAGCAGTTCTTC. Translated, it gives CASKRTGVTYNEQFF.

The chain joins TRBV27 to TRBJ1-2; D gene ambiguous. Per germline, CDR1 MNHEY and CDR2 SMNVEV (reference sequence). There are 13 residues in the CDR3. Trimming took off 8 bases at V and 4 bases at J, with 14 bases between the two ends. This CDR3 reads CASVGAPSYGYTF. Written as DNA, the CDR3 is TGTGCCAGCGTCGGTGCTCCTAGCTATGGCTACACCTTC.

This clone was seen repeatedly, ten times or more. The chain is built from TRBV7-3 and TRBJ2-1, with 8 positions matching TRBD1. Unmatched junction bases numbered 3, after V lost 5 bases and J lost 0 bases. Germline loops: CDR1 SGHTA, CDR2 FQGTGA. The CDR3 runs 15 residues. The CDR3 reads CASSETGGSYNEQFF. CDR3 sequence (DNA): TGTGCCAGCAGCGAAACAGGGGGCTCCTACAATGAGCAGTTCTTC.